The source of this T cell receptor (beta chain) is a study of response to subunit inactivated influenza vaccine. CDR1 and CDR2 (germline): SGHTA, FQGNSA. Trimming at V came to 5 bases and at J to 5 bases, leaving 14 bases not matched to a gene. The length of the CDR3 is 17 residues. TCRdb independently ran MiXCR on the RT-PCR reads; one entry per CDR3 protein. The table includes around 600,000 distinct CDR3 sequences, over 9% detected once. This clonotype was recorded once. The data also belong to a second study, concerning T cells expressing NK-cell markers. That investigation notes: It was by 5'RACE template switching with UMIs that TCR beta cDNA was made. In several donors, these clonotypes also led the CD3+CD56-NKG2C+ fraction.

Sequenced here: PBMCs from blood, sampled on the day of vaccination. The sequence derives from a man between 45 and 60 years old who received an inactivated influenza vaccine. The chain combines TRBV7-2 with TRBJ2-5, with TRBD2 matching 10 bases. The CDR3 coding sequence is TGTGCCAGCAGCAAAAGGGCGGCTAGCGGGAGATCTGAGACCCAGTACTTC. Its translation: CASSKRAASGRSETQYF.